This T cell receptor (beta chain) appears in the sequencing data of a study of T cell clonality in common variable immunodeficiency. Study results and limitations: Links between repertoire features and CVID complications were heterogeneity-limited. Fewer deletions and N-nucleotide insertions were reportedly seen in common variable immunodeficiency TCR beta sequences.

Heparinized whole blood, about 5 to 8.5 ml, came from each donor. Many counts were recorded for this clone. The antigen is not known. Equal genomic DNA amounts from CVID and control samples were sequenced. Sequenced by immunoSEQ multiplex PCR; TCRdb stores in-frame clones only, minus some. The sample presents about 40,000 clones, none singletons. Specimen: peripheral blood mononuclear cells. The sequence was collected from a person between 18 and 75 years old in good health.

The CDR3 is CAWSVGGGTEAFF. The covered CDR3 bases are TGTGCCTGGAGTGTAGGGGGCGGCACTGAA. The chain is built from TRBV30 and TRBJ1-1, with TRBD1 matching over 7 bases. The read terminates 3 residues ahead of where the CDR3 ends, so the germline J gene completes it. The CDR3 loop spans 13 amino acids. Trimming took 0 bases from V and 4 from J; bases not matched to a gene: 2. Germline CDR1 is GTSNPN and CDR2 is SVGIG (reference sequence).